Below, 24 T cell receptor beta chains from the same sample are listed, as sequenced in a study of control samples from healthy donors and cancer patients. Here immunoSEQ multiplex PCR was the method, and the copy in TCRdb shows in-frame clones only, minus some. This sample has about 220,000 clones, with 85% to 95% found just once. The sequenced sample was blood. The source of these receptors is a man in his forties or fifties in good health.

V usage is TRBV18 and J usage is TRBJ1-1, with D possibly TRBD1 on 5 matching bases. The V gene lost 3 bases and the J gene lost 1 base, with 12 bases spanning the gap. CDR3 length: 15 residues. Germline CDR1 reads KGHSH; CDR2 reads LQKENI. The CDR3 bases are TGTGCCAGCTCACCTCAGACAGCAGAGAACACTGAAGCTTTCTTT. It translates to CASSPQTAENTEAFF. Variable domain in full (rest from reference TRBV18 and TRBJ1-1): NAGVMQNPRHLVRRRGQEARLRCSPMKGHSHVYWYRQLPEEGLKFMVYLQKENIIDESGMPKERFSAEFPKEGPSILRIQQVVRGDSAAYFCASSPQTAENTEAFFGQGTRLTVV.

The chain carries TRBV30 and TRBJ1-2; 10 bases line up with TRBD1. This CDR3 is built from 12 residues. J lost 7 bases, V lost 6 bases, and 5 bases had no gene match. Germline V gene sequence: CDR1 GTSNPN, CDR2 SVGIG (reference sequence). The CDR3: CACVRDRGGYTF. The CDR3 region has the DNA TGTGCCTGCGTGAGGGACAGGGGTGGCTACACCTTC.

The rearrangement uses TRBV27 and TRBJ2-3; TRBD1 matches at 8 bases. The V gene's germline CDR1 is MNHEY and CDR2 SMNVEV (reference sequence). V shed 4 bases, J shed 3 bases, and the junction held 6 bases outside the gene matches. This CDR3 spans 15 amino acids. CDR3 in DNA: TGTGCCAGCAGTTCCAGGACAGGGAGAACAGATACGCAGTATTTT. Protein product: CASSSRTGRTDTQYF.

This chain uses TRBV20-1 with TRBJ2-7, with a possible D match to TRBD2 (5 bases). The CDR3 sequence is 11 residues long. Germline-derived CDR1 and CDR2 are DFQATT and SNEGSKA (reference sequence). V lost 6 bases to trimming and J lost 4 bases, with 10 bases between them. The DNA of the CDR3 is TGCAGTGCGGCGGGCCAATACGAGCAGTACGTC. Its protein product is CSAAGQYEQYV.

The rearrangement links TRBV7-3 to TRBJ1-6, with 8 bases identical to TRBD1. V shed 10 bases, J shed 3 bases, and the junction held 2 bases outside the gene matches. The CDR3 has 13 amino acids. Germline V gives CDR1 SGHTA, CDR2 FQGTGA. The CDR3 here is CATGGLYNSPLHF. The CDR3 region has the DNA TGTGCCACAGGGGGCCTCTATAATTCACCCCTCCACTTT.

J is TRBJ2-7 and V is TRBV5-1; 14 positions match TRBD2. Germline lookup yields CDR1 SGHRS and CDR2 YFSETQ. The trim removed 4 bases at V and 3 bases at J, leaving 3 bases unmatched. The CDR3 runs to 15 residues. This CDR3 is CASSRGTSGGYEQYF. As DNA, the CDR3 is TGCGCCAGCAGCCGCGGGACTAGCGGGGGCTACGAGCAGTACTTC.

The chain is built from TRBV3-1 (or the pseudogene TRBV3-2) and TRBJ1-3; no definite D call. The germline V gene encodes CDR1 LGHDT and CDR2 YNNKEL (reference sequence). Trimming shortened V by 1 base and J by 7 bases, and 14 bases separated the two germline ends. CDR3 length: 15 residues. The CDR3 DNA follows: TGTGCCAGCAGCCAAGGCAGACCCGGTTGGAACACCATATATTTT. Residues: CASSQGRPGWNTIYF.

The rearrangement links TRBV5-4 to TRBJ1-5; 10 positions agree with TRBD1. The junction had 5 bases not matched to a gene; V was cut back by 3 bases and J by 5 bases. Germline V gives CDR1 SGHNT, CDR2 YYREEE (reference sequence). CDR3 length equals 15 residues. DNA for the CDR3: TGTGCCAGCAGCTCGGACAGGGGGGCGTATCAGCCCCAGCATTTT. Translation gives CASSSDRGAYQPQHF.

The V call is TRBV2, the J call TRBJ2-7; D might be TRBD1 (5 bases). There are 15 residues in the CDR3. Trimming cost V 4 bases and J 0 bases, with 13 bases left between them. Looked up from germline, CDR1 is SNHLY and CDR2 is FYNNEI. CDR3 protein: CASSVGVVPSYEQYV. For the CDR3, the DNA is TGTGCCAGCAGTGTAGGGGTTGTCCCCTCCTACGAGCAGTACGTC.

The V gene is TRBV3-1 (or the pseudogene TRBV3-2), the J gene TRBJ1-2; D is undetermined. Germline V gives CDR1 LGHDT, CDR2 YNNKEL (reference sequence). The CDR3 runs 15 residues. Trimming took off 0 bases at V and 4 bases at J, with 12 bases between the two ends. CDR3 sequence reads: CASSQERPTPYGYTF. CDR3 nucleotide sequence: TGTGCCAGCAGCCAAGAACGACCGACGCCCTATGGCTACACCTTC.

This chain connects TRBV7-8 to TRBJ1-5; D perhaps matches TRBD1 (6 bases). This CDR3 has 14 amino acids. The germline V gene encodes CDR1 SGHVS and CDR2 FQNEAQ. V was clipped by 5 bases and J by 3 bases, with 11 bases between them. The CDR3 DNA reads TGTGCCAGCAGCATGGACAGCCCCAATCAGCCCCAGCATTTT. Translation: CASSMDSPNQPQHF.

The rearrangement uses TRBV7-8 and TRBJ2-2; 7 positions agree with TRBD2. The V gene end was trimmed by 6 bases and the J gene end by 4 bases; junction bases not matched to a gene: 8. Per germline, CDR1 SGHVS and CDR2 FQNEAQ. The CDR3 length is 15 residues. The CDR3 spells CASSSVGGSTGELFF. The CDR3 bases are TGTGCCAGCAGTTCTGTAGGCGGGAGCACCGGGGAGCTGTTTTTT.

The chain links TRBV5-1 to TRBJ2-3; tentatively, D is TRBD2 (6 bases). The CDR3 extends over 16 amino acids. CDR1 SGHRS and CDR2 YFSETQ come from the germline V gene. Trimming left V 4 bases short and J 1 base short, with 16 bases between. The CDR3 DNA is TGCGCCAGCAGCCTTAGGACTAAACCGGGCACAGATACGCAGTATTTT. Protein sequence: CASSLRTKPGTDTQYF.

The chain has TRBV6-1 and TRBJ1-2; 8 nucleotides match TRBD1. The length of the CDR3 is 14 residues. The junction had 4 bases not matched to a gene; V was cut back by 3 bases and J by 4 bases. Germline V gene lookup returns CDR1 MNHNS and CDR2 SASEGT. The chain's CDR3 is CASSEAGGPYGYTF. In nucleotides, the CDR3 is TGTGCCAGCAGTGAGGCAGGGGGCCCCTATGGCTACACCTTC.

The rearrangement joins TRBV5-4 to TRBJ2-1; D is unresolved. The CDR3 has 14 residues. From germline, CDR1 is SGHNT and CDR2 YYREEE (reference sequence). With 1 base removed from V and 7 bases from J, the gap between germline ends came to 12 bases. CDR3 sequence (DNA): TGTGCCAGCAGCTTGTTCTCCACGGCGAATGAGCAGTTCTTC. It is translated as CASSLFSTANEQFF.

The rearrangement joins TRBV29-1 to TRBJ2-1, with D perhaps TRBD1 (6 bases). Trimming removed 7 bases at V and 5 bases at J, with 18 bases between. The CDR3 consists of 14 residues. Per the germline V gene, CDR1 is SQVTM and CDR2 is ANQGSEA. CDR3 in amino acids: CSGKGQILHNEQFF. As DNA, the CDR3 is TGCAGCGGGAAAGGACAGATCCTCCACAATGAGCAGTTCTTC.

CDR3 nucleotide sequence: TGTGCCAGCAGCCAGGACAGTAACTATGGCTACACCTTC. Translated: CASSQDSNYGYTF. This chain links TRBV5-4 with TRBJ1-2; TRBD1 is a possible D gene (6 bases). Trimming removed 4 bases from V and 1 base from J, with 8 bases in between. The length of the CDR3 is 13 residues. Germline assignment: CDR1 SGHNT and CDR2 YYREEE (reference sequence).

The J gene is TRBJ1-4, the V gene TRBV5-1, with TRBD1 identical over 7 bases. Germline CDR1 SGHRS, CDR2 YFSETQ. V gave up 0 bases and J gave up 5 bases; unmatched junction bases: 4. CDR3 length: 15 amino acids. The CDR3 nucleotides read TGCGCCAGCAGCTTGGGTGGGACAGTAAATGAAAAACTGTTTTTT. This codes for CASSLGGTVNEKLFF.

The rearrangement links TRBV19 to TRBJ2-3; maybe TRBD1 (6 bases). CDR1 and CDR2 (germline): LNHDA, SQIVND (reference sequence). This CDR3 comprises 16 residues. Trimming stripped 5 bases from V and 2 bases from J, with 17 bases between. The CDR3 DNA reads as TGTGCCAGTAGTCTTACCGGGACAACCACCACAGATACGCAGTATTTT. As protein: CASSLTGTTTTDTQYF.

The CDR3 here is CASSEVAQNKNIQYF. DNA for the CDR3: TGTGCCAGCAGTGAGGTAGCCCAGAACAAAAACATTCAGTACTTC. The genes are TRBV2 and TRBJ2-4; D unresolved. The CDR3 has 15 residues. The germline CDR1 and CDR2 sequences are SNHLY and FYNNEI. Trimming left V 3 bases short and J 3 bases short, with 12 bases between.

This chain connects TRBV3-1 (or the pseudogene TRBV3-2) to TRBJ1-1; maybe TRBD1 (6 bases). Trimming left V 6 bases short and J 1 base short, with 9 bases between. Germline V CDR1 and CDR2: LGHDT, YNNKEL (reference sequence). The CDR3 totals 13 residues. CDR3 DNA: TGTGCCAGCAGACGACAGGCGAACACTGAAGCTTTCTTT. Translating it yields CASRRQANTEAFF.

The V call is TRBV28, the J call TRBJ1-1; D unclear. Germline V lookup: CDR1 MDHEN, CDR2 SYDVKM. V was clipped by 10 bases and J by 3 bases, with 24 bases between them. The CDR3 loop spans 16 amino acids. As DNA, the CDR3 is TGTGCCACCCGACGGGCTTACCGCGGGAGGGACACTGAAGCTTTCTTT. Residues: CATRRAYRGRDTEAFF.

This clone was recorded only once. The chain has TRBV5-6 and TRBJ2-7, with 7 bases lining up with TRBD2. The germline V gene has CDR1 SGHDT and CDR2 YYEEEE. The CDR3 is 13 amino acids. The V gene end was trimmed by 7 bases and the J gene end by 6 bases; junction bases not matched to a gene: 10. CDR3 protein: CASFREGFGEQYV. The CDR3 DNA follows: TGTGCCAGCTTCAGGGAGGGATTCGGCGAGCAGTACGTC.

The chain combines TRBV28 with TRBJ1-5; tentative D call: TRBD1 (6 bases). Germline V gives CDR1 MDHEN, CDR2 SYDVKM. With 3 bases removed from V and 0 bases from J, the gap between germline ends came to 12 bases. The length of the CDR3 is 16 residues. The CDR3 reads CASSFSQGYSNQPQHF. DNA for the CDR3: TGTGCCAGCAGTTTCAGTCAGGGGTATAGCAATCAGCCCCAGCATTTT.